The 27 T cell receptor beta chains presented below share a single source sample, sequenced in a study of long-term antiretroviral therapy in people with HIV. Version v3.0 of the immunoSEQ assay was performed at survey level. Sequenced by immunoSEQ multiplex PCR; TCRdb stores in-frame clones only, minus some. There are more than 20,000 clones in the sample; around 84% occur only once, and roughly 7% lies in the top ten. The material was unsorted PBMCs, obtained 1.8 years before starting antiretroviral therapy. Receptors were obtained from a woman aged 25 to 45 with HIV.

CDR3 region: CASSALPTGAEQYF. CDR3 DNA sequence: TGTGCCAGCAGCGCCCTACCGACAGGCGCCGAGCAGTACTTC. The V call is TRBV9, the J call TRBJ2-7, with D perhaps matching TRBD1 (6 bases). From germline, CDR1 is SGDLS and CDR2 YYNGEE. The CDR3 spans 14 residues. Trimming shortened V by 3 bases and J by 6 bases, and 16 bases separated the two germline ends.

V gene TRBV21-1 combines with J gene TRBJ2-7; the table names TRBD1, a call not compared with the DNA. TRBV21-1 is an annotated pseudogene. CDR3 length equals 13 residues. CDR3 loop: CASNWDSSYEQYF. The CDR3 region has the DNA TGTGCCAGCAACTGGGACAGTTCCTACGAGCAGTACTTC.

The chain carries TRBV5-1 and TRBJ1-2; 8 bases are a match to TRBD1. Germline CDR1 SGHRS, CDR2 YFSETQ. The CDR3 is 14 residues long. The junction had 4 bases not matched to a gene; V was cut back by 4 bases and J by 2 bases. This CDR3 is CASSTDRGNYGYTF. The CDR3 region has the DNA TGCGCCAGCAGCACCGACAGGGGAAACTATGGCTACACCTTC.

The chain has TRBV19 and TRBJ1-1; no definite D call. CDR3 length: 12 residues. The germline V gene encodes CDR1 LNHDA and CDR2 SQIVND (reference sequence). V lost 6 bases, J lost 11 bases, and 16 bases lay in between. In DNA, the CDR3 is TGTGCCAGTAGCCAATCCCCAGGAGCGGCTTTCTTT. Protein sequence: CASSQSPGAAFF.

The CDR3 sequence: CASSLTGGASNEKLFF. The DNA for the CDR3 is TGTGCCAGCAGCTTGACAGGGGGCGCTTCTAATGAAAAACTGTTTTTT. The V call is TRBV5-6, the J call TRBJ1-4; the match to TRBD1 covers 9 bases. The CDR3 length is 16 residues. The junction had 4 bases not matched to a gene; V was cut back by 1 base and J by 3 bases. Germline-derived CDR1 and CDR2 are SGHDT and YYEEEE.

The rearrangement joins TRBV12-5 to TRBJ1-2, with unresolved D. Germline lookup yields CDR1 LGHNT and CDR2 FRNRAP. The CDR3 totals 15 residues. V dropped 7 bases and J dropped 3 bases, with 18 bases sitting between them. The CDR3 is CASALGQVRDYGYTF. Written as DNA, the CDR3 is TGTGCTAGTGCCCTAGGGCAGGTGAGGGACTATGGCTACACCTTC.

This clone was seen only once. This chain joins TRBV5-1 and TRBJ2-7; perhaps TRBD1 as D (6 bases). Germline V CDR1 and CDR2: SGHRS, YFSETQ. CDR3 length: 15 residues. V lost 3 bases to trimming and J lost 6 bases, with 19 bases between them. CDR3: CASSSTGQRYLEQYF. The DNA of the CDR3 is TGCGCCAGCAGCTCCACGGGACAACGGTACCTCGAGCAGTACTTC.

The V call is TRBV11-1, the J call TRBJ2-5; 7 bases are a match to TRBD1. V gave up 2 bases and J gave up 2 bases; unmatched junction bases: 5. CDR3 size: 15 residues. The V gene's germline CDR1 is SGHAT and CDR2 FQDESV (reference sequence). The CDR3 DNA reads TGTGCCAGCAGCTTACAGGGACAGCTTCAAGAGACCCAGTACTTC. This encodes CASSLQGQLQETQYF.

CDR3: CASRVGGAGTDTQYF. The CDR3 region has the DNA TGTGCCAGCAGGGTGGGGGGGGCCGGCACAGATACGCAGTATTTT. The chain recombines TRBV6-1 with TRBJ2-3; possibly TRBD2 for D (7 bases). The germline gives CDR1 MNHNS, CDR2 SASEGT. This CDR3 region has 15 residues. Trimming removed 6 bases from V and 1 base from J, with 14 bases in between.

The chain couples TRBV5-1 to TRBJ1-1; D gene unclear. Trimming stripped 0 bases from V and 2 bases from J, with 11 bases between. The CDR3 has 15 residues. Germline loops: CDR1 SGHRS, CDR2 YFSETQ. The CDR3 DNA is TGCGCCAGCAGCTTGGAGGCAGGATCTAACACTGAAGCTTTCTTT. Translated, it gives CASSLEAGSNTEAFF.

The CDR3 sequence: CASSGTMNSPLHF. CDR3 nucleotides: TGTGCCAGCAGTGGGACCATGAATTCACCCCTCCACTTT. This chain uses TRBV2 with TRBJ1-6; D gene uncertain. Trimming pared 4 bases from V and 7 bases from J, leaving 8 bases between. This CDR3 region has 13 residues. Germline V gene lookup returns CDR1 SNHLY and CDR2 FYNNEI.

The chain has TRBV7-7 and TRBJ1-5; D possibly corresponds to TRBD1 (5 bases). Germline V CDR1 and CDR2: SSHAT, FNYEAQ (reference sequence). V lost 0 bases and J 3 bases, leaving 12 bases between the germline ends. This CDR3 has 16 residues. The CDR3 nucleotides are TGTGCCAGCAGCTTAGCGCGGTCAGGGAACAATCAGCCCCAGCATTTT. Amino acids: CASSLARSGNNQPQHF.

The chain carries TRBV19 and TRBJ2-7, with 10 nucleotides matching TRBD1. The junction had 4 bases not matched to a gene; V was cut back by 5 bases and J by 0 bases. The germline CDR1 and CDR2 sequences are LNHDA and SQIVND (reference sequence). CDR3 length equals 15 residues. The CDR3 bases are TGTGCCAGTAGTCGGGACAGGGGAAGCTCCTACGAGCAGTACTTC. This encodes CASSRDRGSSYEQYF.

The J gene is TRBJ2-6, the V gene TRBV6-5; no definite D call. The V gene lost 4 bases and the J gene lost 1 base, with 8 bases spanning the gap. This CDR3 spans 15 amino acids. Germline CDR1 and CDR2: MNHEY and SVGAGI. The CDR3 bases are TGTGCCAGCAGTTTCCGATGGTCTGGGGCCAACGTCCTGACTTTC. Protein sequence: CASSFRWSGANVLTF.

V usage is TRBV7-7 and J usage is TRBJ2-1; perhaps TRBD1 as D (6 bases). CDR1 and CDR2 from the germline V gene are SSHAT and FNYEAQ (reference sequence). The CDR3 contains 14 residues. Deletions cut 2 bases from V and 8 bases from J, with 13 bases between. CDR3 amino acids: CASSLRGQSHEQFF. CDR3 nucleotide sequence: TGTGCCAGCAGCTTAAGAGGACAGTCCCATGAGCAGTTCTTC.

J is TRBJ1-2 and V is TRBV6-1, with a weak D call TRBD1 (6 bases). This CDR3 comprises 13 residues. Looked up from germline, CDR1 is MNHNS and CDR2 is SASEGT. V was pared by 7 bases and J by 6 bases, with 15 bases between. The CDR3 sequence is CASKGNRVDGYTF. CDR3 bases: TGTGCCAGCAAGGGGAACAGGGTCGATGGCTACACCTTC.

This clone was seen a single time. This chain joins TRBV4-1 and TRBJ2-2; the D is unclear. V was clipped by 3 bases and J by 4 bases, with 12 bases between them. The germline CDR1 and CDR2 sequences are MGHRA and YSYEKL. The length of the CDR3 is 15 residues. The CDR3 loop reads CASSHGFPPTGELFF. The CDR3 DNA reads TGCGCCAGCAGCCACGGGTTCCCACCCACCGGGGAGCTGTTTTTT.

The J gene is TRBJ1-3, the V gene TRBV23-1, with 9 bases that match TRBD1. TRBV23-1 is identified as an open reading frame with a role that is uncertain. V was clipped by 0 bases and J by 1 base; unmatched bases: 10. The CDR3 has 19 amino acids. The CDR3 loop reads CASSQSDRGRRFSGNTIYF. The DNA for the CDR3 is TGCGCCAGCAGTCAATCGGACAGGGGCAGACGTTTTTCTGGAAACACCATATATTTT.

The CDR3 DNA reads as TGTGCCAGTAGTATAATGGCAGGGCGGGAGGCTCAGCCCCAGCATTTT. This translates into CASSIMAGREAQPQHF. This chain links TRBV19 with TRBJ1-5; D may be TRBD1 (5 bases). Trimming removed 2 bases at V and 6 bases at J, with 17 bases between. The CDR3 runs to 16 residues. Germline V gives CDR1 LNHDA, CDR2 SQIVND (reference sequence).

The J gene is TRBJ2-7, the V gene TRBV10-2; 8 positions agree with TRBD1. CDR1 is WSHSY and CDR2 is SAAADI in the germline V gene. This CDR3 is 11 amino acids long. The V gene end was trimmed by 10 bases and the J gene end by 7 bases; junction bases not matched to a gene: 6. CDR3 loop: CATRGLGEQYV. The CDR3 DNA is TGCGCCACCAGGGGGCTGGGGGAGCAGTACGTC.

This chain joins TRBV7-8 and TRBJ2-2; a weak D match, TRBD2 (5 bases). The germline V gene encodes CDR1 SGHVS and CDR2 FQNEAQ. The V end lost 5 bases, the J end lost 3 bases, and 19 bases lay between the germline ends. This CDR3 region has 17 residues. This chain's CDR3 is CASSEQGGQSYTGELFF. The CDR3 DNA follows: TGTGCCAGCAGCGAACAAGGAGGTCAGTCCTACACCGGGGAGCTGTTTTTT.

The chain combines TRBV5-1 with TRBJ1-6, with D perhaps TRBD1 (6 bases). V was trimmed by 2 bases and J by 7 bases, leaving 10 bases between them. Germline-derived CDR1 and CDR2 are SGHRS and YFSETQ. The CDR3 has 14 amino acids. CDR3 sequence reads: CASSLQGENSPLHF. CDR3 DNA sequence: TGCGCCAGCAGCTTACAGGGTGAGAATTCACCCCTCCACTTT.

The DNA of the CDR3 is TGTGCCAGTAGTCCCCCGTACCAAGAGACCCAGTACTTC. Translation gives CASSPPYQETQYF. The chain links TRBV19 to TRBJ2-5; D uncertain. V lost 5 bases to trimming and J lost 0 bases, with 7 bases between them. CDR1 is LNHDA and CDR2 is SQIVND in the germline V gene (reference sequence). The CDR3 sequence is 13 residues long.

The rearrangement joins TRBV27 to TRBJ1-5; tentatively, D is TRBD1 (6 bases). CDR1 and CDR2 from the germline V gene are MNHEY and SMNVEV (reference sequence). The CDR3 has 15 amino acids. V was cut by 8 bases and J by 4 bases, with 18 bases left in between. The CDR3 DNA follows: TGTGCCAGCTCGCGGGGGCAGGGGAAGAATCAGCCCCAGCATTTT. Amino acids: CASSRGQGKNQPQHF.

This chain connects TRBV18 to TRBJ1-1; D gene unclear. The germline V gene encodes CDR1 KGHSH and CDR2 LQKENI. The CDR3 length is 15 residues. Trimming pared 5 bases from V and 0 bases from J, leaving 13 bases between. The CDR3 DNA follows: TGTGCCAGCTCAGAACTGACCCCCTTGAACACTGAAGCTTTCTTT. It yields the protein CASSELTPLNTEAFF. Filled out from reference TRBV18 and TRBJ1-1, the complete variable domain reads NAGVMQNPRHLVRRRGQEARLRCSPMKGHSHVYWYRQLPEEGLKFMVYLQKENIIDESGMPKERFSAEFPKEGPSILRIQQVVRGDSAAYFCASSELTPLNTEAFFGQGTRLTVV.

In nucleotides, the CDR3 is TGTGCTAGTGACCTTGCGATCGGCCGGGACACCGGGGAGCTGTTTTTT. Protein sequence: CASDLAIGRDTGELFF. The chain carries TRBV12-5 and TRBJ2-2; D uncertain. The CDR3 has 16 amino acids. Germline CDR1 is LGHNT and CDR2 is FRNRAP. V lost 7 bases and J 3 bases, leaving 18 bases between the germline ends.

The genes are TRBV6-1 and TRBJ1-1; no clear D. V gave up 3 bases and J gave up 0 bases, with 5 bases separating them. Germline CDR1 reads MNHNS; CDR2 reads SASEGT. This CDR3 comprises 13 residues. CDR3 sequence (DNA): TGTGCCAGCAGTGACGGCTTGAACACTGAAGCTTTCTTT. Translating it yields CASSDGLNTEAFF.